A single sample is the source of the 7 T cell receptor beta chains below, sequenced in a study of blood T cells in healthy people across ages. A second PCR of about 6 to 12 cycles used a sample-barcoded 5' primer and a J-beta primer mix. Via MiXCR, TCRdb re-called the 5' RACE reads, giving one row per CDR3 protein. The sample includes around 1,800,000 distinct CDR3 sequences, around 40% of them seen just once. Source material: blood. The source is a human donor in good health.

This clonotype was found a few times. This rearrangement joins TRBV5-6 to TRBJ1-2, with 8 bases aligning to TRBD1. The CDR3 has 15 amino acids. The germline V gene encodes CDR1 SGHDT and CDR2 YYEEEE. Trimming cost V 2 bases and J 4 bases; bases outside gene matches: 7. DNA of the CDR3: TGTGCCAGCAGCTTATCCCGGACAGGGACCTATGGCTACACCTTC. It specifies CASSLSRTGTYGYTF.

CDR3 amino acids: CASSQSTYNEQFF. The CDR3 DNA reads as TGTGCCAGCAGCCAATCAACTTACAATGAGCAGTTCTTC. The V call is TRBV16, the J call TRBJ2-1; the D is unclear. Looked up from germline, CDR1 is KGHSY and CDR2 is FQNENV. V lost 0 bases, J lost 4 bases, and 4 bases lay in between. The CDR3 totals 13 residues.

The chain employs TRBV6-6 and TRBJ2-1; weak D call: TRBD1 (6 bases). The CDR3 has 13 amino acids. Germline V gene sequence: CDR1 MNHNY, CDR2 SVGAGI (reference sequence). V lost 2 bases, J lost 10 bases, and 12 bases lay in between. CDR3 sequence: CASSYVTGWEQFF. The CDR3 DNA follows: TGTGCCAGCAGTTACGTGACAGGATGGGAGCAGTTCTTC.

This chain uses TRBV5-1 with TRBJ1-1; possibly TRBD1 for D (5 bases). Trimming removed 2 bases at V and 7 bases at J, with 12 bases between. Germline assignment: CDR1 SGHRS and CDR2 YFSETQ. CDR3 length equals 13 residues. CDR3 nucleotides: TGCGCCAGCAGCTTAATGGATGGGGGTGAAGCTTTCTTT. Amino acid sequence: CASSLMDGGEAFF. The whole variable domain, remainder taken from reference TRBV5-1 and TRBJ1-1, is KAGVTQTPRYLIKTRGQQVTLSCSPISGHRSVSWYQQTPGQGLQFLFEYFSETQRNKGNFPGRFSGRQFSNSRSEMNVSTLELGDSALYLCASSLMDGGEAFFGQGTRLTVV.

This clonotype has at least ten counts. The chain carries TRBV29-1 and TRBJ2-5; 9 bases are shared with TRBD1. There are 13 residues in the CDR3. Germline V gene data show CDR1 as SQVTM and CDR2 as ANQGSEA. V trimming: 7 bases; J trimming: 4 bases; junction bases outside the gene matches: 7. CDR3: CSGRDRVTETQYF. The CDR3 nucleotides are TGCAGCGGTAGGGACAGGGTAACAGAGACCCAGTACTTC.

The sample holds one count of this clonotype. CDR3 amino acids: CASSLLGTGSYTF. The CDR3 coding sequence is TGTGCCAGCAGCTTATTAGGGACAGGAAGCTACACCTTC. This chain uses TRBV7-2 with TRBJ1-2, with 8 positions matching TRBD1. The V segment lost 2 bases and the J segment 9 bases; nucleotides outside the gene matches: 5. This CDR3 comprises 13 residues. Germline V gives CDR1 SGHTA, CDR2 FQGNSA.

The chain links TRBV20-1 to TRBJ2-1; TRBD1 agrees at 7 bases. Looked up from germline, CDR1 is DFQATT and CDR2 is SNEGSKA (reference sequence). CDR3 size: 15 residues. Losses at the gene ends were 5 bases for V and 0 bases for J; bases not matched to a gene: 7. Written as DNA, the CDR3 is TGCAGTGCTTTAACCGGGGACAGCTCCTACAATGAGCAGTTCTTC. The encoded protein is CSALTGDSSYNEQFF.